The 7 T cell receptor beta chains listed next were all sequenced from one sample in a study of blood T cells in healthy people across ages. Primers used in a second PCR of about 6 to 11 cycles were a sample-barcoded 5' primer and a J-beta primer mix. Each CDR3 protein is one row after TCRdb ran MiXCR on the 5' RACE reads. The table lists hundreds of thousands of distinct CDR3 sequences, approximately 60% of them singletons. What was sequenced was blood. These TCRs come from a man aged 35 to 55 in good health.

The CDR3 spells CASSRGPPYGYTF. The CDR3 bases are TGTGCCAGCAGCCGCGGGCCCCCGTATGGCTACACCTTC. The chain carries TRBV3-1 and TRBJ1-2; D unresolved. The CDR3 length is 13 residues. Germline V gene lookup returns CDR1 LGHDT and CDR2 YNNKEL (reference sequence). With 4 bases removed from V and 5 bases from J, the gap between germline ends came to 11 bases. Using reference TRBV3-1 and TRBJ1-2 for the parts outside the CDR3, the full variable domain is DTAVSQTPKYLVTQMGNDKSIKCEQNLGHDTMYWYKQDSKKFLKIMFSYNNKELIINETVPNRFSPKSPDKAHLNLHINSLELGDSAVYFCASSRGPPYGYTFGSGTRLTVV.

The chain joins TRBV24-1 to TRBJ1-1; TRBD1 matches at 7 bases. CDR1 and CDR2 from the germline V gene are KGHDR and SFDVKD. The CDR3 runs 12 residues. V lost 7 bases, J lost 7 bases, and 5 bases stayed unmatched. CDR3 residues: CATSHRTGEAFF. In nucleotides, the CDR3 is TGTGCCACCAGCCATAGGACAGGTGAAGCTTTCTTT.

This rearrangement joins TRBV6-5 to TRBJ1-2; unclear D gene. Germline values: CDR1 MNHEY, CDR2 SVGAGI. Trimming shortened V by 4 bases and J by 5 bases, and 11 bases separated the two germline ends. The CDR3 is 13 residues long. The CDR3 protein is CASSLRPIYGYTF. The CDR3 DNA reads as TGTGCCAGCAGTTTACGACCAATATATGGCTACACCTTC.

The chain is built from TRBV11-3 and TRBJ2-5; no clear D. The CDR3 is 15 amino acids. The germline V gene has CDR1 SGHNT and CDR2 YENEEA. V gave up 2 bases and J gave up 2 bases, with 12 bases separating them. The CDR3 reads CASSLLSIGQETQYF. In DNA, the CDR3 is TGTGCCAGCAGCTTATTATCGATAGGACAAGAGACCCAGTACTTC.

The chain recombines TRBV9 with TRBJ2-5; 16 nucleotides agree with TRBD2. The germline V gene encodes CDR1 SGDLS and CDR2 YYNGEE. V dropped 0 bases and J dropped 5; count of bases not matched to a gene: 13. The CDR3 length is 20 residues. Here the CDR3 reads CASSVGSVGLAGGRRETQYF. CDR3 in DNA: TGTGCCAGCAGCGTAGGGAGTGTGGGACTAGCGGGGGGGCGTCGGGAGACCCAGTACTTC.

In its sample, this clonotype was seen a few times. The chain is built from TRBV28 and TRBJ2-3, with 12 positions matching TRBD2. The germline CDR1 and CDR2 sequences are MDHEN and SYDVKM. CDR3 length: 15 residues. J was trimmed by 2 bases and V by 5 bases; bases with no gene match: 2. CDR3 nucleotide sequence: TGTGCCAGCAGTACTAGCGGGGGGAACACAGATACGCAGTATTTT. As protein: CASSTSGGNTDTQYF.

The V and J genes are TRBV28 and TRBJ1-2, with D perhaps matching TRBD1 (5 bases). The V gene's germline CDR1 is MDHEN and CDR2 SYDVKM. Trimming removed 2 bases at V and 6 bases at J, with 13 bases between. This CDR3 has 14 residues. CDR3 sequence reads: CASSLQGRYDGYTF. The CDR3 region has the DNA TGTGCCAGCAGTTTACAGGGAAGGTACGATGGCTACACCTTC.